These 28 T cell receptor beta chains originate from one sample sequenced in a study of blood T cell repertoires in COVID-19. Measured with immunoSEQ multiplex PCR; TCRdb has only the in-frame clones, and not every one. In the table there are 410,000 or so clones, roughly 88% of which are singletons. Sequenced material: peripheral blood. Every receptor here comes from a woman in her twenties or thirties with active or convalescent COVID-19.

V is TRBV15 and J is TRBJ2-1; 7 bases are a match to TRBD2. The CDR3 loop spans 16 amino acids. V shed 4 bases and J 5 bases; nucleotides not matched to a gene: 11. CDR1 is LNHNV and CDR2 is YYDKDF in the germline V gene (reference sequence). The CDR3 loop is CATSTQPSGGHNEQFF. The CDR3 DNA is TGTGCCACCAGCACTCAACCCTCGGGGGGACACAATGAGCAGTTCTTC. Looking up the rest from reference TRBV15 and TRBJ2-1 gives the full variable domain: DAMVIQNPRYQVTQFGKPVTLSCSQTLNHNVMYWYQQKSSQAPKLLFHYYDKDFNNEADTPDNFQSRRPNTSFCFLDIRSPGLGDTAMYLCATSTQPSGGHNEQFFGPGTRLTVL.

The V gene is TRBV29-1, the J gene TRBJ1-2; 11 bases agree with TRBD1. CDR1 is SQVTM, CDR2 ANQGSEA, per germline. The J segment lost 4 bases and the V segment lost 2 bases, leaving 3 bases of the junction unmatched. This CDR3 is built from 14 residues. The CDR3 is CSVEMDRGLYGYTF. The CDR3 DNA reads TGCAGCGTTGAAATGGACAGGGGGCTCTATGGCTACACCTTC.

This rearrangement joins TRBV6-1 to TRBJ2-3; perhaps TRBD1 as D (6 bases). Trimming removed 1 base at V and 2 bases at J, with 13 bases between. CDR1 is MNHNS, CDR2 SASEGT, per germline. The CDR3 is made up of 16 amino acids. The CDR3 nucleotides are TGTGCCAGCAGTGAAGTGTCAGGGGATACCACAGATACGCAGTATTTT. It yields the protein CASSEVSGDTTDTQYF.

The chain joins TRBV5-1 to TRBJ1-3; 10 nucleotides agree with TRBD1. The CDR3 is 15 residues long. V was clipped by 4 bases and J by 2 bases; unmatched bases: 3. CDR1 SGHRS and CDR2 YFSETQ come from the germline V gene. The CDR3 bases are TGCGCCAGCAGCGGGGACAGGGGCCCTGGAAACACCATATATTTT. Translated: CASSGDRGPGNTIYF.

The chain is built from TRBV7-2 and TRBJ1-5; weak D call: TRBD1 (5 bases). V shed 1 base and J shed 11 bases, with 15 bases lying between them. This CDR3 is 14 amino acids long. Germline lookup yields CDR1 SGHTA and CDR2 FQGNSA. The chain's CDR3 is CASSLGSLQGAQHF. The CDR3 coding sequence is TGTGCCAGCAGCTTAGGCAGCCTCCAAGGGGCCCAGCATTTT. Using reference TRBV7-2 and TRBJ1-5 for the parts outside the CDR3, the full variable domain is GAGVSQSPSNKVTEKGKDVELRCDPISGHTALYWYRQSLGQGLEFLIYFQGNSAPDKSGLPSDRFSAERTGGSVSTLTIQRTQQEDSAVYLCASSLGSLQGAQHFGDGTRLSIL.

The V gene is TRBV30, the J gene TRBJ1-1, with D hard to call. Germline loops: CDR1 GTSNPN, CDR2 SVGIG (reference sequence). V dropped 4 bases and J dropped 2 bases, with 11 bases sitting between them. The CDR3 consists of 13 residues. CDR3 residues: CAWNPGINTEAFF. In DNA, the CDR3 is TGTGCCTGGAACCCGGGAATTAACACTGAAGCTTTCTTT.

The gene calls are TRBV11-2 and TRBJ1-5; D ambiguous. The germline V gene has CDR1 SGHAT and CDR2 FQNNGV. The CDR3 totals 15 residues. V was cut by 0 bases and J by 0 bases, with 6 bases left in between. Here the CDR3 reads CASSLELYSNQPQHF. The CDR3 nucleotides read TGTGCCAGCAGCTTAGAGTTGTATAGCAATCAGCCCCAGCATTTT.

The V and J genes are TRBV18 and TRBJ1-5, with a possible D match to TRBD1 (6 bases). V was clipped by 2 bases and J by 0 bases, with 14 bases between them. The germline gives CDR1 KGHSH, CDR2 LQKENI. The CDR3 consists of 17 residues. The CDR3 coding sequence is TGTGCCAGCTCACCAGGGGGCCAAGGGGCTAGCAATCAGCCCCAGCATTTT. It yields the protein CASSPGGQGASNQPQHF.

The rearrangement links TRBV2 to TRBJ2-1; 11 positions match TRBD2. This CDR3 has 14 residues. V lost 6 bases to trimming and J lost 4 bases; unmatched junction nucleotides: 2. Germline CDR1 and CDR2: SNHLY and FYNNEI. The chain's CDR3 is CASSGTSGYNEQFF. In nucleotides, the CDR3 is TGTGCCAGCAGCGGGACTAGCGGATACAATGAGCAGTTCTTC.

This clone has just a few counts. The chain joins TRBV6-5 to TRBJ2-3, with 7 bases lining up with TRBD1. Germline V gene data show CDR1 as MNHEY and CDR2 as SVGAGI. Trimming took 10 bases from V and 0 from J; bases not matched to a gene: 4. CDR3 size: 13 residues. CDR3 region: CAIDRDSTDTQYF. The DNA of the CDR3 is TGTGCCATAGACAGGGATAGCACAGATACGCAGTATTTT.

The rearrangement uses TRBV19 and TRBJ1-1; D might be TRBD1 (5 bases). The germline CDR1 and CDR2 sequences are LNHDA and SQIVND (reference sequence). V lost 7 bases and J 4 bases, leaving 16 bases between the germline ends. The CDR3 loop spans 14 amino acids. The CDR3 sequence is CASTPLGGITEAFF. The CDR3 region has the DNA TGTGCCAGTACCCCTTTGGGGGGTATCACTGAAGCTTTCTTT.

The chain is built from TRBV19 and TRBJ1-2, with a tentative D call TRBD1 (5 bases). Germline V gives CDR1 LNHDA, CDR2 SQIVND (reference sequence). The CDR3 sequence is 13 residues long. V dropped 5 bases and J dropped 7 bases, with 14 bases sitting between them. In DNA, the CDR3 is TGTGCCAGTAGTGCAGGGTTGTCTCGTGGCTACACCTTC. This encodes CASSAGLSRGYTF.

The chain combines TRBV7-8 with TRBJ2-7; no definite D call. CDR1 and CDR2 (germline): SGHVS, FQNEAQ. The CDR3 extends over 14 amino acids. V was shortened by 0 bases and J by 3 bases, with 9 bases between the two germline ends. The CDR3 DNA sequence: TGTGCCAGCAGCTTAGCGGTCCCCGGCTACGAGCAGTACTTC. Translated: CASSLAVPGYEQYF. Full variable domain (remainder filled in from reference TRBV7-8 and TRBJ2-7): GAGVSQSPRYKVAKRGQDVALRCDPISGHVSLFWYQQALGQGPEFLTYFQNEAQLDKSGLPSDRFFAERPEGSVSTLKIQRTQQEDSAVYLCASSLAVPGYEQYFGPGTRLTVT.

This clone appeared once. The rearrangement joins TRBV19 to TRBJ1-5; D is undetermined. V lost 8 bases and J 7 bases, leaving 9 bases between the germline ends. The CDR3 consists of 11 residues. Germline CDR1 is LNHDA and CDR2 is SQIVND (reference sequence). Written as DNA, the CDR3 is TGTGCCAGTGGGGAGGAGCAGCCCCAGCATTTT. Translation gives CASGEEQPQHF.

The chain links TRBV3-1 (or the pseudogene TRBV3-2) to TRBJ2-5; TRBD2 matches 7 bases. The CDR3 runs 15 residues. Germline CDR1 is LGHDT and CDR2 is YNNKEL (reference sequence). The J segment lost 5 bases and the V segment lost 4 bases, leaving 10 bases of the junction unmatched. The CDR3 reads CASSRAGEIAETQYF. The CDR3 DNA is TGTGCCAGCAGCCGGGCGGGGGAAATAGCGGAGACCCAGTACTTC.

The chain carries TRBV10-2 and TRBJ2-2; 14 nucleotides agree with TRBD2. The germline V gene encodes CDR1 WSHSY and CDR2 SAAADI. Trimming cost V 6 bases and J 3 bases; bases outside gene matches: 6. The CDR3 loop spans 17 amino acids. The CDR3 nucleotides read TGCGCCAGCAGACGACTAGCGGGGGGGACGTACACCGGGGAGCTGTTTTTT. It yields the protein CASRRLAGGTYTGELFF.

The CDR3 protein is CASSQQGAGTEAFF. Written as DNA, the CDR3 is TGTGCCAGTAGCCAACAGGGGGCTGGGACTGAAGCTTTCTTT. The rearrangement uses TRBV19 and TRBJ1-1, with 9 bases identical to TRBD1. Germline-derived CDR1 and CDR2 are LNHDA and SQIVND (reference sequence). This CDR3 has 14 amino acids. V gave up 6 bases and J gave up 5 bases; unmatched junction bases: 7.

V usage is TRBV7-2 and J usage is TRBJ2-5, with 12 positions matching TRBD2. V lost 2 bases, J lost 4 bases, and 5 bases stayed unmatched. From germline, CDR1 is SGHTA and CDR2 FQGNSA. CDR3 length equals 16 residues. The CDR3 loop is CASSLNPGLAGETQYF. DNA for the CDR3: TGTGCCAGCAGCTTAAACCCGGGACTAGCGGGAGAGACCCAGTACTTC.

This sequence joins TRBV5-1 and TRBJ1-1; no clear D. The CDR3 consists of 14 residues. Germline lookup yields CDR1 SGHRS and CDR2 YFSETQ. V gave up 5 bases and J gave up 1 base, with 12 bases separating them. CDR3 sequence reads: CASRSSTGNTEAFF. DNA of the CDR3: TGCGCCAGCAGAAGCTCTACCGGGAACACTGAAGCTTTCTTT.

This clone came up a few times. The V call is TRBV6-5, the J call TRBJ1-1; the D gene is possibly TRBD1 (6 bases). V was trimmed by 6 bases and J by 1 base, leaving 15 bases between them. The CDR3 is 15 residues long. Germline V gene data show CDR1 as MNHEY and CDR2 as SVGAGI. CDR3: CASSAPDRANTEAFF. In DNA form, the CDR3 reads TGTGCCAGCAGCGCCCCGGACAGAGCGAACACTGAAGCTTTCTTT.

This clone is a singleton in its sample. The chain uses TRBV15 and TRBJ1-1, with a tentative D call TRBD1 (6 bases). The CDR3 is made up of 14 amino acids. Germline values: CDR1 LNHNV, CDR2 YYDKDF (reference sequence). Trimming cost V 4 bases and J 6 bases, with 15 bases left between them. CDR3 DNA: TGTGCCACCAGCACCCGCGACAGGTTTGCTGAAGCTTTCTTT. As protein: CATSTRDRFAEAFF.

This clone was seen a few times. The chain carries TRBV29-1 and TRBJ1-2, with D possibly matching TRBD1 (5 bases). V was pared by 7 bases and J by 6 bases, with 6 bases between. The CDR3 is 9 residues long. Looked up from germline, CDR1 is SQVTM and CDR2 is ANQGSEA. The CDR3 bases are TGCAGCGAAGGGGATGGCTACACCTTC. Residues: CSEGDGYTF.

The rearrangement uses TRBV5-1 and TRBJ2-3; D perhaps matches TRBD1 (6 bases). The length of the CDR3 is 14 residues. Germline lookup yields CDR1 SGHRS and CDR2 YFSETQ. Trimming took 2 bases from V and 3 from J, leaving 10 bases between them. DNA for the CDR3: TGCGCCAGCAGCTTCGGACAGACAACAGATACGCAGTATTTT. Translation gives CASSFGQTTDTQYF.

The chain's CDR3 is CASSFVGDYGYTF. CDR3 coding DNA: TGTGCCAGCAGCTTTGTAGGGGACTATGGCTACACCTTC. The genes are TRBV11-2 and TRBJ1-2; D might be TRBD1 (5 bases). This CDR3 region has 13 residues. The V end lost 3 bases, the J end lost 3 bases, and 8 bases lay between the germline ends. Germline V CDR1 and CDR2: SGHAT, FQNNGV. Variable domain in full (rest from reference TRBV11-2 and TRBJ1-2): EAGVAQSPRYKIIEKRQSVAFWCNPISGHATLYWYQQILGQGPKLLIQFQNNGVVDDSQLPKDRFSAERLKGVDSTLKIQPAKLEDSAVYLCASSFVGDYGYTFGSGTRLTVV.

This sequence joins TRBV27 and TRBJ2-5; D is possibly TRBD2 (6 bases). This CDR3 is built from 13 residues. Germline V gives CDR1 MNHEY, CDR2 SMNVEV (reference sequence). V lost 7 bases, J lost 5 bases, and 14 bases lay in between. CDR3 bases: TGTGCCAGCACTTGGCGGGAAGGGGAGACCCAGTACTTC. Translated: CASTWREGETQYF.

This chain connects TRBV3-1 (or the pseudogene TRBV3-2) to TRBJ1-1; 8 nucleotides agree with TRBD1. Looked up from germline, CDR1 is LGHDT and CDR2 is YNNKEL (reference sequence). Trimming took 5 bases from V and 0 from J; bases not matched to a gene: 5. CDR3 length: 15 amino acids. The CDR3, as DNA: TGTGCCAGCAGCTTCAGGGGGCCGGTGAACACTGAAGCTTTCTTT. Its protein is CASSFRGPVNTEAFF.

Worth noting for this clone: Different DNA sequences within this sample yield the same CDR3. The chain employs TRBV5-1 and TRBJ1-1; 11 positions agree with TRBD1. With V trimmed by 4 bases and J by 3 bases, 2 bases remained unmatched. Germline V gives CDR1 SGHRS, CDR2 YFSETQ. This CDR3 is 14 amino acids long. The CDR3 nucleotides read TGCGCCAGCAGCCCGGGACAGGGGGACACTGAAGCTTTCTTT. It yields the protein CASSPGQGDTEAFF.

In this sample, this clone turned up once. V is TRBV3-1 (or the pseudogene TRBV3-2) and J is TRBJ2-2; TRBD2 agrees at 9 bases. The V segment lost 3 bases and the J segment 7 bases; nucleotides outside the gene matches: 3. Germline CDR1 LGHDT, CDR2 YNNKEL (reference sequence). This CDR3 contains 14 residues. The CDR3: CASSQGLAGGELFF. CDR3 nucleotides: TGTGCCAGCAGCCAGGGACTAGCTGGCGGGGAGCTGTTTTTT.